This TCR beta chain is from a study of OX40 agonist ivuxolimab in advanced cancers. Study summary: Patients were dosed with the agonistic anti-OX40 (CD134) antibody ivuxolimab.

As regards this clone: Its antigen is still unknown.

Profiled with immunoSEQ multiplex PCR; TCRdb holds only in-frame clones, not every one. Here the sample spans around 57,000 clones, 82% being singletons. Blood specimens came from baseline, cycle 4 day 1, and cycle 7 day 1. General study results and limits: Mean expanded clone counts were higher in CD8+ than CD4+ T cells.

Here the sequenced sample was CD4+ or CD8+ T cells sorted from blood, taken in a trial of the OX40 agonist ivuxolimab. The clonotype originates from an adult with an advanced solid tumor such as melanoma, head and neck, liver or kidney cancer.

The CDR3 DNA follows: TGTGCCAGCAGGGGGGCAGCGGCGATTATGTACAATGAGCAGTTCTTC. It specifies CASRGAAAIMYNEQFF. This rearrangement joins TRBV27 to TRBJ2-1; D may be TRBD1 (6 bases). CDR3 length: 16 amino acids. Germline V gene sequence: CDR1 MNHEY, CDR2 SMNVEV (reference sequence). V dropped 6 bases and J dropped 4 bases, with 19 bases sitting between them.